The present T cell receptor beta chain was sequenced within a study of shared clonotypes between healthy human individuals. This CDR3 has 11 amino acids. The V and J ends lost 2 bases and 5 bases respectively, with 4 bases between them. The germline gives CDR1 SGHDT, CDR2 YYEEEE. The count of this clone is one. A much larger clone lies a single base off, so this may be a read error. The assay was immunoSEQ multiplex PCR, and TCRdb's table has in-frame clones only and misses some. This sample yields roughly 1 million clones, of which around 78% are seen a single time; under 0.65% belongs to the top ten. Splitting of CD4+ cells produced CD45RA+ naive and CD45RA-negative memory subsets.

The TCR comes from a man aged 18 to 30 in good health. Some clones in this sample may be carry-over from other donors' samples. The chain is built from TRBV5-6 and TRBJ2-5; D is unresolved. Sequenced input: memory CD4+ T cells from PBMCs. Subset specified: CD45RA-negative fraction. The CDR3 loop reads CASSFYETQYF. The CDR3 coding sequence is TGTGCCAGCAGCTTTTACGAGACCCAGTACTTC.